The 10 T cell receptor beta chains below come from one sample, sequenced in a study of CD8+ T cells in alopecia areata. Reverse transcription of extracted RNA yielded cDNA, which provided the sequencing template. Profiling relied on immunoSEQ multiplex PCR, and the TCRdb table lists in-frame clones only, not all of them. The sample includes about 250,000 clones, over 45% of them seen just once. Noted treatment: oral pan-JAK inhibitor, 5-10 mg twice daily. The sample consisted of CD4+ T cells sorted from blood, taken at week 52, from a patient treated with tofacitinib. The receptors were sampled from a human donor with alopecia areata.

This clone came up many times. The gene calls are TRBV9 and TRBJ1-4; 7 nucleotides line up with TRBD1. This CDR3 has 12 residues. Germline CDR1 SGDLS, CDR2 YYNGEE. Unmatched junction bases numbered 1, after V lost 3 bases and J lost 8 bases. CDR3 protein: CASSEQGEKLFF. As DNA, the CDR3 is TGTGCCAGCAGCGAACAGGGGGAAAAACTGTTTTTT.

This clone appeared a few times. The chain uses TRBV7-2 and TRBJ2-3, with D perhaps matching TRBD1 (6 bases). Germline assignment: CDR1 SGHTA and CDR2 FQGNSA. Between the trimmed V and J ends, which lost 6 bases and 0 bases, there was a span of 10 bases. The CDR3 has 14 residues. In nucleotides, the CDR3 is TGTGCCAGCAGAAGACAGGTTAGCACAGATACGCAGTATTTT. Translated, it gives CASRRQVSTDTQYF.

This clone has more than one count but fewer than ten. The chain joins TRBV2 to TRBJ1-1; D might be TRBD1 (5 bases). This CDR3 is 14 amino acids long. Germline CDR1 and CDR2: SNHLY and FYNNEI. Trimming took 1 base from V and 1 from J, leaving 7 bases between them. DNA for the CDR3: TGTGCCAGCAGTGAAGACAGGACGAACACTGAAGCTTTCTTT. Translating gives CASSEDRTNTEAFF.

CDR3 bases: TGCAGCGTCGGACACCTTGGGGACACTGAAGCTTTCTTT. It encodes CSVGHLGDTEAFF. The chain has TRBV29-1 and TRBJ1-1; D is perhaps TRBD1 (5 bases). The CDR3 is 13 amino acids. V shed 6 bases and J shed 3 bases, with 14 bases lying between them. Per germline, CDR1 SQVTM and CDR2 ANQGSEA.

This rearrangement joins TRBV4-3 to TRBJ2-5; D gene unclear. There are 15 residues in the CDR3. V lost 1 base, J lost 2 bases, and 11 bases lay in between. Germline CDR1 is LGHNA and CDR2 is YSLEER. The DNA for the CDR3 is TGCGCCAGCAGCCAAGGTGGTAGTTTTCAAGAGACCCAGTACTTC. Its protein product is CASSQGGSFQETQYF.

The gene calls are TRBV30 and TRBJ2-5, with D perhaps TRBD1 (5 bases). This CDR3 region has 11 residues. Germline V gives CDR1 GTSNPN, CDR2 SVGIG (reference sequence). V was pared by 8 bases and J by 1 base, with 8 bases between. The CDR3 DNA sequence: TGTGCCAGGGGAACCCAAGAGACCCAGTACTTC. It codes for CARGTQETQYF.

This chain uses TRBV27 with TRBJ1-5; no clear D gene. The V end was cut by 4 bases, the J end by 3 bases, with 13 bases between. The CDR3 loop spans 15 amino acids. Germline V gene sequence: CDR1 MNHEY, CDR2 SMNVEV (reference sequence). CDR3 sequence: CASSSVRALNQPQHF. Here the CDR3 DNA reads TGTGCCAGCAGTTCTGTAAGGGCCCTCAATCAGCCCCAGCATTTT.

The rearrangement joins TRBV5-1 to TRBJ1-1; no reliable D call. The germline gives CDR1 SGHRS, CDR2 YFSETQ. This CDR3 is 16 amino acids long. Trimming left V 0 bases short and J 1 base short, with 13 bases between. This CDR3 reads CASSLALGETNTEAFF. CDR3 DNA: TGCGCCAGCAGCTTGGCCCTCGGAGAAACGAACACTGAAGCTTTCTTT.

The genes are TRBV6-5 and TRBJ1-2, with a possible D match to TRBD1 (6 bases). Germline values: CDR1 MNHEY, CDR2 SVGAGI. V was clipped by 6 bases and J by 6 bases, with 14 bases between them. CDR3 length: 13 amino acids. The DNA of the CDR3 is TGTGCCAGCAGATTTACAGGGCGGGATGGCTACACCTTC. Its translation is CASRFTGRDGYTF.

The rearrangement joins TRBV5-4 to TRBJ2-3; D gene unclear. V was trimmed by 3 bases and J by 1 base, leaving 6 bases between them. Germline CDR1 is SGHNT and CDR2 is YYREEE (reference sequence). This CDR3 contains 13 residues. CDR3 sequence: CASSYGGTDTQYF. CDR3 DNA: TGTGCCAGCAGCTATGGGGGCACAGATACGCAGTATTTT.